This T cell receptor (beta chain) was observed in a study of shared clonotypes between healthy human individuals. Study outcomes and limitations: Generally, estimated richness proved larger in naive subsets than it did in memory subsets. Among non-shared clonotypes, generation probabilities were lower than among those shared by all four donors. Of the naive CD4 clonotypes, approximately 5% were shared across several donors.

About this clone: Its antigen is unidentified.

Trimming pared 1 base from V and 2 bases from J, leaving 15 bases between. This CDR3 has 16 amino acids. Germline CDR1 LGHNA, CDR2 YSLEER. Only CD45RO-negative cells positively selected for CCR7 counted as naive CD8 cells, so terminally differentiated effector memory CD45RA+ cells were excluded. Original processing notes: ImmunoSEQ output lacked quality scores and full-length reads, limiting matched filtering. TCRdb's copy holds only in-frame clones and misses some; the assay was immunoSEQ multiplex PCR. V and J calls and clone size are given by that table; D and trimming were obtained from the DNA. The table has around 2.1 million clones, about 92% seen once; the top ten hold 1.5% to 2%.

This clonotype originated in a man between 18 and 35 years old in good health. Some clones in this sample may be carry-over from other donors' samples. The material sequenced was naive CD8+ T cells from PBMCs. The chain carries TRBV4-3 and TRBJ2-7, with a weak D call TRBD2 (5 bases). CDR3 protein: CASSQGVGGSTYEQYF. The CDR3 nucleotides are TGCGCCAGCAGCCAAGGGGTGGGCGGGTCCACCTACGAGCAGTACTTC.